Following are 4 T cell receptor beta chains from one sample sequenced in a study of cytomegalovirus exposure and HLA in healthy donors. PCR was performed using 60 Vbeta and 13 Jbeta primers. Some clones are missing from TCRdb's copy, which holds only in-frame ones; the method was immunoSEQ multiplex PCR. The sample has about 140,000 clones, roughly 79% seen once. The specimen sequenced was PBMCs. The receptors derive from a young man in good health and CMV-seropositive.

For this clone: This specimen includes other DNA sequences encoding the same CDR3. The chain uses TRBV7-9 and TRBJ2-5, with 7 bases identical to TRBD2. The CDR3 has 15 residues. V trimming: 1 base; J trimming: 5 bases; junction bases outside the gene matches: 7. Germline CDR1 is SEHNR and CDR2 is FQNEAQ (reference sequence). The CDR3 protein is CASSLGGGAKETQYF. For the CDR3, the DNA is TGTGCCAGCAGCTTAGGGGGAGGGGCCAAGGAGACCCAGTACTTC.

The sample holds a few counts of this clone. This sequence joins TRBV4-1 and TRBJ1-1; the match to TRBD1 covers 7 bases. The V gene's germline CDR1 is MGHRA and CDR2 YSYEKL. The CDR3 sequence is 17 residues long. V gave up 4 bases and J gave up 4 bases; unmatched junction bases: 15. For the CDR3, the DNA is TGCGCCAGCAGCCCGACGCCAGGGACAGCGGTGGGCACTGAAGCTTTCTTT. Translation: CASSPTPGTAVGTEAFF.

The chain uses TRBV5-1 and TRBJ2-2, with D maybe TRBD1 (5 bases). V lost 1 base to trimming and J lost 4 bases, with 14 bases between them. The CDR3 spans 16 residues. Germline CDR1 reads SGHRS; CDR2 reads YFSETQ. The CDR3 here is CASSLRATAGTGELFF. CDR3 sequence (DNA): TGCGCCAGCAGCTTGAGAGCGACAGCCGGCACCGGGGAGCTGTTTTTT.

This clone occurred once. The chain combines TRBV6-1 with TRBJ2-7; tentatively, D is TRBD2 (6 bases). In germline, CDR1 is MNHNS, CDR2 SASEGT. V was cut by 7 bases and J by 3 bases, with 13 bases left in between. The CDR3 has 13 residues. CDR3 residues: CASNLGLIYEQYF. The CDR3 nucleotides are TGTGCCAGCAATCTGGGACTTATCTACGAGCAGTACTTC.